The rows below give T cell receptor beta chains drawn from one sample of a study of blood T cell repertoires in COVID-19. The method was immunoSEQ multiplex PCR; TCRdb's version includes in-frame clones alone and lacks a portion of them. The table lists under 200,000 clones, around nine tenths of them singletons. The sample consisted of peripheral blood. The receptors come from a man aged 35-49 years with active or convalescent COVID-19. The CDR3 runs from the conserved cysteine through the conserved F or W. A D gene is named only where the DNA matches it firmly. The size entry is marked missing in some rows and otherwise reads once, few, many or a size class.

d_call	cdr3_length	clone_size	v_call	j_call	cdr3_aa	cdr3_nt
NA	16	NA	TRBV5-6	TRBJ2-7	CASSRGGQVKSDEQYF	TGTGCCAGCAGCCGTGGAGGGCAGGTGAAGAGTGATGAGCAGTACTTC
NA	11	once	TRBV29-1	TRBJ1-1	CSVVRGTEAFF	TGCAGCGTTGTGAGGGGGACTGAAGCTTTCTTT
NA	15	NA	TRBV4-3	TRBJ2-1	CASSPPRGRYNEQFF	TGCGCCAGCAGCCCCCCAAGGGGTCGATACAATGAGCAGTTCTTC
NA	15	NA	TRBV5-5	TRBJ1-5	CASSWALSLNQPQHF	TGTGCCAGCAGCTGGGCCCTAAGCCTAAATCAGCCCCAGCATTTT
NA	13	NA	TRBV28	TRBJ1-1	CASSWRGPVEAFF	TGTGCCAGCAGTTGGCGGGGGCCCGTTGAAGCTTTCTTT
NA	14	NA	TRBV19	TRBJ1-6	CASAKTENNSPLHF	TGTGCCAGCGCAAAGACAGAGAATAATTCACCCCTCCACTTT
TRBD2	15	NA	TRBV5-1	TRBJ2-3	CASSPTLAGTDTQYF	TGCGCCAGCAGCCCGACTCTAGCGGGCACAGATACGCAGTATTTT
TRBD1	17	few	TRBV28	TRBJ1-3	CASVDRGYRQSGNTIYF	TGTGCCAGCGTGGACAGGGGGTATCGGCAATCTGGAAACACCATATATTTT
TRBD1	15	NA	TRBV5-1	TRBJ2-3	CASSLWDRAPHTQYF	TGCGCCAGCAGCTTATGGGACAGGGCCCCTCATACGCAGTATTTT
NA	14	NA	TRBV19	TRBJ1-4	CASSIGQGGEKLFF	TGTGCCAGTAGTATTGGGCAGGGCGGTGAAAAACTGTTTTTT
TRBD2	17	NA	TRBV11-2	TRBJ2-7	CASSLAPTSGSSYEQYF	TGTGCCAGCAGCTTAGCCCCGACTAGCGGGAGTTCGTACGAGCAGTACTTC
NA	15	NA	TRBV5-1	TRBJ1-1	CASSLGAGSATEAFF	TGCGCCAGCAGCTTGGGTGCAGGGTCTGCCACTGAAGCTTTCTTT
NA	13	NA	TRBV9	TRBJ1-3	CASNRGPGDTIYF	TGTGCCAGCAACCGAGGTCCGGGAGACACCATATATTTT
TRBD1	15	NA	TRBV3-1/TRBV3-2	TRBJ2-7	CASSQDSTGGYEQYF	TGTGCCAGCAGCCAAGATTCGACAGGGGGCTACGAGCAGTACTTC
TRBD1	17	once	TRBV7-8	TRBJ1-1	CASSYGTGGIRDTEAFF	TGTGCCAGCAGCTACGGGACAGGGGGCATTCGGGACACTGAAGCTTTCTTT
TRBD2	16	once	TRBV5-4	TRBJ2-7	CASSLRVGGGYYEQYF	TGTGCCAGCAGCCTGCGGGTCGGCGGGGGGTACTACGAGCAGTACTTC
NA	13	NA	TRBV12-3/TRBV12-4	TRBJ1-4	CASMRESREKLFF	TGTGCCAGCATGCGAGAGAGTCGTGAAAAACTGTTTTTT
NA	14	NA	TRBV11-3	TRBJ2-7	CASSLGGNTYEQYF	TGTGCCAGCAGCTTAGGCGGAAACACCTACGAGCAGTACTTC
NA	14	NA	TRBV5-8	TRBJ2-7	CASRGGPLSYEQYF	TGTGCCAGCAGGGGGGGACCGCTATCCTACGAGCAGTACTTC
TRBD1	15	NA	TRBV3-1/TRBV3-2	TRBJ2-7	CASSPGTGGINEQYF	TGTGCCAGCAGCCCCGGGACAGGGGGGATCAACGAGCAGTACTTC
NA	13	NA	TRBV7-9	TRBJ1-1	CASSLPTYSEAFF	TGTGCCAGCAGCCTACCAACCTACAGTGAAGCTTTCTTT
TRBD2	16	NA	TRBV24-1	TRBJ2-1	CATSDRASGNYNEQFF	TGTGCCACCAGTGATAGGGCTAGCGGAAACTACAATGAGCAGTTCTTC
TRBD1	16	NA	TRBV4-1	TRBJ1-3	CASSPQPGTALSTIYF	TGCGCCAGCAGCCCACAGCCCGGGACAGCACTCTCCACCATATATTTT
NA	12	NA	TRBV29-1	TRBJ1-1	CSSGQGYTEAFF	TGCAGCTCGGGGCAGGGTTACACTGAAGCTTTCTTT
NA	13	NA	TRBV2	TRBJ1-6	CASRSRDNSPLHF	TGTGCCAGCAGGTCCCGTGATAATTCACCCCTCCACTTT
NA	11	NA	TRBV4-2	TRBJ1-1	CASSQGGEAFF	TGTGCCAGCAGCCAAGGGGGCGAAGCTTTCTTT
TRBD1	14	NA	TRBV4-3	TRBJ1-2	CASSHRQGGDGYTF	TGCGCCAGCAGCCACCGACAGGGAGGTGATGGCTACACCTTC
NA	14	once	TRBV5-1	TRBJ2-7	CASSLQGPSYEQYF	TGCGCCAGCAGCTTGCAGGGGCCCTCCTACGAGCAGTACTTC
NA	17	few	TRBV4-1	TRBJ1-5	CASSQAPQGGFGQPQHF	TGCGCCAGCAGCCAAGCCCCCCAGGGAGGGTTTGGTCAGCCCCAGCATTTT
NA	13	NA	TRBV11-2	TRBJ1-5	CASSPEVDQPQHF	TGTGCCAGCAGCCCCGAGGTAGATCAGCCCCAGCATTTT
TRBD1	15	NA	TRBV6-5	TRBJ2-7	CATQNGRTGSYEQYF	TGTGCCACCCAGAACGGGCGGACAGGGTCCTACGAGCAGTACTTC
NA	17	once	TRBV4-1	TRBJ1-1	CASSHPVARGVNTEAFF	TGCGCCAGCAGCCATCCCGTGGCCCGGGGGGTGAACACTGAAGCTTTCTTT
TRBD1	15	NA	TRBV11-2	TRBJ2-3	CASSPHRGETDTQYF	TGTGCCAGCAGCCCCCACAGGGGTGAGACAGATACGCAGTATTTT
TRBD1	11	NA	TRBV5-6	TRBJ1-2	CASGTEYGYTF	TGTGCCAGCGGGACAGAGTATGGCTACACCTTC
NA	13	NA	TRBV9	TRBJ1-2	CASSVDASGGYTF	TGTGCCAGCAGCGTAGACGCTAGTGGTGGCTACACCTTC
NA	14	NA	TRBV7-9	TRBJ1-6	CASSPAGGSGLVHF	TGTGCCAGCAGCCCAGCGGGGGGCTCGGGCTTGGTCCACTTT
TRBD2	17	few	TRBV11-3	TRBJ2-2	CASSLASGSFGTGELFF	TGTGCCAGCAGCTTAGCTAGCGGGAGTTTTGGTACCGGGGAGCTGTTTTTT
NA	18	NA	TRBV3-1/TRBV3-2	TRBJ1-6	CASSPTLTGSSYNSPLHF	TGTGCCAGCAGCCCTACCCTAACAGGGAGCTCCTATAATTCACCCCTCCACTTT
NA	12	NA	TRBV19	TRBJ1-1	CASSTGFFEAFF	TGTGCCAGTTCCACAGGGTTTTTTGAAGCTTTCTTT
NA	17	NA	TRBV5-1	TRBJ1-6	CASSLGSASSGNSPLHF	TGCGCCAGCAGCTTAGGGTCCGCGTCGTCGGGAAATTCACCCCTCCACTTT
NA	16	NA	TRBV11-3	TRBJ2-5	CASSLGSGQSQETQYF	TGTGCCAGCAGCTTGGGGTCCGGACAGTCCCAAGAGACCCAGTACTTC